This T cell receptor (beta chain) appears in the sequencing data of a study of T cells in Graves' hyperthyroidism and ophthalmopathy. Turning to the study itself: Peripheral blood samples were taken at initial diagnosis, prior to any treatment.

This CDR3 region has 18 residues. Looked up from germline, CDR1 is LGHNA and CDR2 is YSLEER. J lost 0 bases, V lost 0 bases, and 6 bases had no gene match. TCR beta CDR3 regions were amplified from RNA transcripts. The study used the HTBI primer set for a first-round RT-PCR of the TCR CDR3. MiXCR, run by TCRdb on the multiplex PCR reads, gives a single entry per CDR3 protein. The data show fewer than 750,000 distinct CDR3 sequences, with around 15% seen just once and under 15% held by the top ten. A few counts support this clonotype. Diagnosis relied on clinical symptoms, serum thyroxine and TRAb, thyroid ultrasound and orbital computed tomography.

Sequenced: blood. The source is a woman in her forties or fifties with Graves' ophthalmopathy. V usage is TRBV4-3 and J usage is TRBJ2-3; TRBD2 matches at 10 bases. The CDR3 coding sequence is TGCGCCAGCAGCCAAGATCCCACTAGCGGGACTAGCACAGATACGCAGTATTTT. It encodes CASSQDPTSGTSTDTQYF.